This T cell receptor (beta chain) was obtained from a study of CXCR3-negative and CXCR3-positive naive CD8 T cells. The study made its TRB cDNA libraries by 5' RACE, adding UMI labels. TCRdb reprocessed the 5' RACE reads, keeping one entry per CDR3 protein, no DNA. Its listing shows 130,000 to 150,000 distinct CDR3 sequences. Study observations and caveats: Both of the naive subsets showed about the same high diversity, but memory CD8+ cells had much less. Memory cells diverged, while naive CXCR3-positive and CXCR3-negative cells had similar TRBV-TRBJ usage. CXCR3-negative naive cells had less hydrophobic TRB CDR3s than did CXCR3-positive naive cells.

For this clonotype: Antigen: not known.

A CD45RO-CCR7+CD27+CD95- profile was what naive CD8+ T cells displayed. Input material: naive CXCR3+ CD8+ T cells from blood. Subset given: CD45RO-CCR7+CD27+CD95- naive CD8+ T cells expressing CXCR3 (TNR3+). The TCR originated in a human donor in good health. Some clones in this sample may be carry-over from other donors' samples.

CDR3 residues: CSAVRGPNQPQHF. The chain couples TRBV20-1 to TRBJ1-5; with no DNA, the TCRdb D assignment of TRBD1 cannot be verified. Germline CDR1 DFQATT, CDR2 SNEGSKA (reference sequence). The CDR3 totals 13 residues.